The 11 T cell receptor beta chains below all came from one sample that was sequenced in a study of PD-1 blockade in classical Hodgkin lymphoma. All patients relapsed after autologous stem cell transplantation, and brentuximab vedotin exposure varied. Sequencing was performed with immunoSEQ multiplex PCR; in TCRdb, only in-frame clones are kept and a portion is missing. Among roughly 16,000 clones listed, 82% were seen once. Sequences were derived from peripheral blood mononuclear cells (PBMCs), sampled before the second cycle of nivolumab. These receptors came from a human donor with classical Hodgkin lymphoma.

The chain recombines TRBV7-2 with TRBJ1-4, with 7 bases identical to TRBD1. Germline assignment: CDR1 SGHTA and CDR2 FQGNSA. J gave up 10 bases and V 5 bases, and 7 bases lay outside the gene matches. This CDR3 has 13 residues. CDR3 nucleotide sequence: TGTGCCAGCAGCGGACAGACAGGGTTAAAACTGTTTTTT. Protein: CASSGQTGLKLFF. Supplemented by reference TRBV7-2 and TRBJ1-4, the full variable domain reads GAGVSQSPSNKVTEKGKDVELRCDPISGHTALYWYRQSLGQGLEFLIYFQGNSAPDKSGLPSDRFSAERTGGSVSTLTIQRTQQEDSAVYLCASSGQTGLKLFFGSGTQLSVL.

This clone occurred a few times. CDR3 sequence reads: CASSRETGGTEAFF. The DNA for the CDR3 is TGTGCCAGCTCACGGGAAACAGGGGGTACTGAAGCTTTCTTT. The chain uses TRBV18 and TRBJ1-1; 8 nucleotides match TRBD1. This CDR3 has 14 residues. Germline CDR1 is KGHSH and CDR2 is LQKENI. J was trimmed by 5 bases and V by 4 bases; bases with no gene match: 6.

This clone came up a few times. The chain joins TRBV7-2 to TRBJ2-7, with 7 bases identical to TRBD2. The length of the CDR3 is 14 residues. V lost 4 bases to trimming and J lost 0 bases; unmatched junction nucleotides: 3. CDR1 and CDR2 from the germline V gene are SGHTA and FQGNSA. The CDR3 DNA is TGTGCCAGCAGCTCCCGGGACTACTCCTACGAGCAGTACTTC. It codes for CASSSRDYSYEQYF.

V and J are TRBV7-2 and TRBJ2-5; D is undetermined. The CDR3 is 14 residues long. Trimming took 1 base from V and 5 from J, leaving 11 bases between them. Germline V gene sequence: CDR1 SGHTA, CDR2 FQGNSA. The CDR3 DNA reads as TGTGCCAGCAGCTTAGGTCACCAAAGGGAGACCCAGTACTTC. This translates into CASSLGHQRETQYF.

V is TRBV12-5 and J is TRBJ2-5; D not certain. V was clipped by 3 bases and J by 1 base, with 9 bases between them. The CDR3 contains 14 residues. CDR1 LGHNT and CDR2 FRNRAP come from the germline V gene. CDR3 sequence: CASGFDSVQETQYF. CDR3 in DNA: TGTGCTAGTGGTTTCGACTCGGTCCAAGAGACCCAGTACTTC.

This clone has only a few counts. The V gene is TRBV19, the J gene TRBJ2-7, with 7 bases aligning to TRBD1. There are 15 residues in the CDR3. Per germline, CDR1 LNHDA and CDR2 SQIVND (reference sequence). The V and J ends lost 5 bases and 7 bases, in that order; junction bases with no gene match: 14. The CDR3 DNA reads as TGTGCCAGTAGTGTAACCGGGACAGATTTTGGGGAGCAGTACTTC. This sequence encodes CASSVTGTDFGEQYF.

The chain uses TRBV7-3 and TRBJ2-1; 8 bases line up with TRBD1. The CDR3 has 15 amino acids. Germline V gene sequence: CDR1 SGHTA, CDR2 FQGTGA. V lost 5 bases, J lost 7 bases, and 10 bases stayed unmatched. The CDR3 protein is CASSTQGASANEQFF. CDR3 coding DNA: TGTGCCAGCAGCACCCAGGGGGCGTCTGCGAATGAGCAGTTCTTC.

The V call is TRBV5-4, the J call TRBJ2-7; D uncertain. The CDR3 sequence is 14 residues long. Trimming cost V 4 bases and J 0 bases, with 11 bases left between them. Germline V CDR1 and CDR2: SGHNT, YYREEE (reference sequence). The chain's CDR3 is CASSPIQASYEQYF. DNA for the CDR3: TGTGCCAGCAGCCCTATCCAGGCCTCCTACGAGCAGTACTTC.

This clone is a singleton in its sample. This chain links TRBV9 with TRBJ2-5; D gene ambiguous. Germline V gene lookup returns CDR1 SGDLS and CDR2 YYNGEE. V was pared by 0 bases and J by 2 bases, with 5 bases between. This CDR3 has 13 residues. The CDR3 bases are TGTGCCAGCAGCGTAGGGCGTCAAGAGACCCAGTACTTC. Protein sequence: CASSVGRQETQYF. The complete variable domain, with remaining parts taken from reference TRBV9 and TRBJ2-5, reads DSGVTQTPKHLITATGQRVTLRCSPRSGDLSVYWYQQSLDQGLQFLIQYYNGEERAKGNILERFSAQQFPDLHSELNLSSLELGDSALYFCASSVGRQETQYFGPGTRLLVL.

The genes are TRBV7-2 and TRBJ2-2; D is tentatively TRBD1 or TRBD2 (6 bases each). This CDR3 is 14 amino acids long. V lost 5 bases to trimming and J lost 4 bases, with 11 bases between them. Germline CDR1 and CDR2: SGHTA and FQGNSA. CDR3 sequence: CASSPWGATGELFF. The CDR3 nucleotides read TGTGCCAGCAGCCCCTGGGGGGCCACCGGGGAGCTGTTTTTT.

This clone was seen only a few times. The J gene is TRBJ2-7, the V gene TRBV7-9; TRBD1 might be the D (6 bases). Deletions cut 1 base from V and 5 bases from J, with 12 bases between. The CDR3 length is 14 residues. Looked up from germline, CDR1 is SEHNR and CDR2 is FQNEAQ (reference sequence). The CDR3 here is CASSLGLGADEQYF. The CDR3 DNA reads TGTGCCAGCAGCTTAGGCCTGGGGGCCGACGAGCAGTACTTC. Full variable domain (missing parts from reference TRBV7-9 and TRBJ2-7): DTGVSQNPRHKITKRGQNVTFRCDPISEHNRLYWYRQTLGQGPEFLTYFQNEAQLEKSRLLSDRFSAERPKGSFSTLEIQRTEQGDSAMYLCASSLGLGADEQYFGPGTRLTVT.